Reported below is one T cell receptor beta chain. This clone appeared a single time. Its antigen specificity is not known. No base quality information exists; no much larger clone differs at one position. Cut back by 7 bases and 0 bases, the V and J ends lie 16 bases apart. The germline V gene (reference sequence) specifies LNHDA as CDR1 and SQIVND as CDR2. The CDR3 holds 16 amino acids from the cysteine to the phenylalanine. Only CDR3 DNA is held: 48 bases, read in frame from base 1. The data stem from a study of siplizumab effects on memory and regulatory T cells (dated 2019 in TCRdb). In the study overall: The effect of the anti-CD2 antibody siplizumab on alloreactive T-cell subsets was examined in allogeneic mixed lymphocyte reactions constructed from human PBMCs. What the research found in general, with its limitations: Sequences below about 10^-5 frequency were poorly captured, so only a minor fraction of alloreactive clones could be mapped to unstimulated subsets. Among mappable alloreactive CD4+ clones, the Treg-derived fraction averaged about 70% with siplizumab versus roughly 25% in control reactions. A naive or memory phenotype could not be assigned to roughly 80-97% of proliferating CD4+ or CD8+ clones. The suppressive function of proliferating Tregs from siplizumab cultures was not functionally confirmed. Siplizumab significantly lowered the cumulative frequency of alloreactive sequences that could be traced to unstimulated CD4+ memory T cells. Unstimulated naive T cells appeared to be more diverse than memory T cells, and naive cells seemed to make a substantial contribution to the alloresponse.

Sorted unstimulated T cells and proliferating T cells recovered from mixed lymphocyte reactions were subjected to TCRbeta CDR3 sequencing. Fresh whole blood from 9 to 11 HLA-typed healthy donors was used to isolate PBMCs. Unstimulated CD4+ non-regulatory T cells were FACS-sorted to map the origin of alloreactive clones. The protocol used for the library was the immunoSEQ multiplex PCR assay. Roughly 10^5 TCR templates per sample were assayed on the deep sequencing platform. Genomic DNA extracted from sorted T cells was the material used for TCRbeta CDR3 sequencing. For the original study's pipeline: The R programming language was used for clonal analysis of the TCRbeta CDR3 data. Unstimulated samples were compared with post-reaction CFSE-low samples to define alloreactive CD4+ and CD8+ clones. Regulatory or non-regulatory origin of alloreactive CD4+ clones was assigned by matching sequences to the sorted unstimulated Treg and non-Treg repertoires. The immuneACCESS repertoire file appears here via TCRdb, limited to in-frame rearrangements. These files lack a portion of the clones; in checked studies, under half of the deficit traces to unresolved V genes, and the cause of the others is not known. That table gives V, J and clone size, and the DNA gave D and trimming. This sample lists fewer than 100,000 clones; around 94% were detected once. The ten most abundant clones make up 0.3% of the sample.

The TCR sequence derives from a human donor in good health. Sample: non-Treg CD4+ T cells sorted from blood. What this sample's cell subset or site label stands for: FACS-sorted unstimulated CD4+ non-regulatory T cells. This chain is built from TRBV19 and TRBJ1-5, with no confident D gene call. CDR3 protein: CASTNVGGNSNQPQHF. The sequenced DNA: TGTGCCAGTACAAACGTCGGAGGGAATAGCAATCAGCCCCAGCATTTT. When the CDR3 is completed using the reference TRBV19 and TRBJ1-5 genes on either side, the full variable domain is DGGITQSPKYLFRKEGQNVTLSCEQNLNHDAMYWYRQDPGQGLRLIYYSQIVNDFQKGDIAEGYSVSREKKESFPLTVTSAQKNPTAFYLCASTNVGGNSNQPQHFGDGTRLSIL.